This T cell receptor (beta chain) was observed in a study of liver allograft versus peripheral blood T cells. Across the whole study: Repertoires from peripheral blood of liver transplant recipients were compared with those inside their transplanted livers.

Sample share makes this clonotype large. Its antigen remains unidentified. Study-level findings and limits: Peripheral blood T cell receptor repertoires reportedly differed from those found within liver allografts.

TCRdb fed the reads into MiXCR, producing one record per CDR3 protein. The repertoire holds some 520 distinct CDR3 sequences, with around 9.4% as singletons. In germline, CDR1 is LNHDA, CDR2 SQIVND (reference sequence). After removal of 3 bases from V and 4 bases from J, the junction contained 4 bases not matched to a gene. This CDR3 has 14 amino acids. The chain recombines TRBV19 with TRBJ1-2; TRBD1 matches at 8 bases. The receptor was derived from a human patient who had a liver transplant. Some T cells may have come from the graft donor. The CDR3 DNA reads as TGTGCCAGTAGTATCCCAACAGGGGGCTATGGCTACACCTTC. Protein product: CASSIPTGGYGYTF.